Shown below are 16 T cell receptor beta chains from a single sample sequenced in a study of T cell clonality in common variable immunodeficiency. Assay: immunoSEQ multiplex PCR; the TCRdb copy retains only in-frame clones and omits some. This sample carries around 57,000 clones, none of them present only once. The sample taken for sequencing was peripheral blood mononuclear cells. All receptors derive from a person between 18 and 69 years old in good health.

This clone was detected ten times or more. The read ends 3 residues before the CDR3 terminus; that terminus is restored from the germline J gene. The chain joins TRBV10-3 to TRBJ2-3, with D possibly TRBD2 on 5 matching bases. Deletions cut 5 bases from V and 1 base from J, with 13 bases between. The CDR3 loop spans 15 amino acids. Germline V gene lookup returns CDR1 ENHRY and CDR2 SYGVKD. CDR3 DNA, as far as it was read: TGTGCCATCAGTCCGACTATGGTGGGCACAGATACG. Translation gives CAISPTMVGTDT. The entire CDR3 protein reads CAISPTMVGTDTQYF.

This clone was found a few times. This probably arose from a read error, given a far larger clone one base away. Read sequence stops 3 residues before the CDR3 end, and the germline J gene provides the missing end. J is TRBJ2-4 and V is TRBV5-1; D remains unclear. Germline CDR1 is SGHRS and CDR2 is YFSETQ. Trimming stripped 6 bases from V and 0 bases from J, with 19 bases between. This CDR3 region has 17 residues. The part of the CDR3 DNA that was read is TGCGCCAGCAACCTAACTGGTCCCAACCTAGCCAAAAACATT. It is translated as CASNLTGPNLAKNI. The CDR3, in full, reads CASNLTGPNLAKNIQYF. Filled out from reference TRBV5-1 and TRBJ2-4, the complete variable domain reads KAGVTQTPRYLIKTRGQQVTLSCSPISGHRSVSWYQQTPGQGLQFLFEYFSETQRNKGNFPGRFSGRQFSNSRSEMNVSTLELGDSALYLCASNLTGPNLAKNIQYFGAGTRLSVL.

This clone was seen repeatedly, ten times or more. The CDR3 end falls 3 residues outside the read, so it is completed with the germline J gene. The gene calls are TRBV14 and TRBJ1-1; D may be TRBD1 (6 bases). CDR1 and CDR2 (germline): SGHDN, FVKESK. CDR3 size: 11 residues. The CDR3 loop is CASRAGVEAFF. CDR3 DNA (partial): TGTGCCAGCAGGGCAGGGGTGGAA.

This clone has at least ten counts. Read data end 3 residues before the CDR3 end; the end is taken from the germline J gene. The V gene is TRBV20-1, the J gene TRBJ2-7; D uncertain. Between the trimmed V and J ends, which lost 2 bases and 2 bases, there was a span of 13 bases. This CDR3 has 14 residues. CDR1 and CDR2 from the germline V gene are DFQATT and SNEGSKA (reference sequence). CDR3 sequence reads: CSARTIHHAYEQYF. Incomplete CDR3 DNA: TGCAGTGCTAGAACTATCCATCATGCCTACGAG.

This clone has ten or more counts. The read ends 3 residues shy of where the CDR3 ends; the end is completed using the germline J gene. The chain uses TRBV29-1 and TRBJ1-2; 8 bases map to TRBD1. CDR1 is SQVTM, CDR2 ANQGSEA, per germline. The CDR3 extends over 12 amino acids. V was pared by 7 bases and J by 7 bases, with 8 bases of the junction left unmatched. The CDR3 loop is CSADRGRGGYTF. The part of the CDR3 DNA that was read is TGCAGCGCCGACAGGGGTCGAGGTGGC.

This clone showed up many times. The CDR3 is cut off 3 residues early in the read; its end comes from the germline J gene. This sequence joins TRBV6-1 and TRBJ2-7, with D possibly matching TRBD2 (7 bases). V gave up 2 bases and J gave up 6 bases, with 17 bases separating them. Germline values: CDR1 MNHNS, CDR2 SASEGT. This CDR3 is built from 15 residues. The CDR3 is CASSEPHGGLGEQYF. Partial CDR3 DNA: TGTGCCAGCAGTGAACCCCACGGGGGGCTGGGCGAG.

The table lists this clone with many counts. The DNA read from the CDR3 is TGTGCCATTCAGGGACAGCTGATAGGGAATTCACCC. Its protein is CAIQGQLIGNSP. The full CDR3 protein reads CAIQGQLIGNSPLHF. This chain links TRBV7-9 with TRBJ1-6; TRBD1 matches at 7 bases. The CDR3 end falls 3 residues outside the read, so it is completed with the germline J gene. V shed 10 bases, J shed 7 bases, and the junction held 13 bases outside the gene matches. Germline V gene data show CDR1 as SEHNR and CDR2 as FQNEAQ (reference sequence). The CDR3 covers 15 residues.

This clone was seen many times. The CDR3 goes on 3 residues after the read ends, and that part is filled in from the germline J gene. The V gene is TRBV20-1, the J gene TRBJ2-3; D possibly corresponds to TRBD2 (6 bases). V was shortened by 0 bases and J by 4 bases, with 14 bases between the two germline ends. Germline V gene lookup returns CDR1 DFQATT and CDR2 SNEGSKA (reference sequence). The CDR3 has 15 amino acids. CDR3 bases read: TGCAGTGCTAGAGATCTACTAGCAGACCCAGATACG. This translates into CSARDLLADPDT. The entire CDR3 protein is CSARDLLADPDTQYF.

This clone was seen repeatedly, ten times or more. The read falls 3 residues short of the CDR3 end, and the missing part is taken from the germline J gene. The chain employs TRBV19 and TRBJ1-2; D not certain. CDR1 and CDR2 (germline): LNHDA, SQIVND (reference sequence). The CDR3 consists of 12 residues. CDR3 region: CASSTRQGGYTF. The part of the CDR3 DNA that was read is TGTGCCAGTAGTACCAGACAAGGCGGC. Variable domain in full (rest from reference TRBV19 and TRBJ1-2): DGGITQSPKYLFRKEGQNVTLSCEQNLNHDAMYWYRQDPGQGLRLIYYSQIVNDFQKGDIAEGYSVSREKKESFPLTVTSAQKNPTAFYLCASSTRQGGYTFGSGTRLTVV.

This clone was observed many times. The read stops 3 residues short of the end of the CDR3; the missing end is completed from the germline J gene. This chain uses TRBV7-2 with TRBJ2-3; maybe TRBD2 (6 bases). Trimming cost V 4 bases and J 2 bases, with 10 bases left between them. The germline gives CDR1 SGHTA, CDR2 FQGNSA. The CDR3 is 14 amino acids. The sequenced CDR3 bases are TGTGCCAGCAGCTCTCGGACTAACACAGATACG. Protein sequence: CASSSRTNTDT. The CDR3, in full, reads CASSSRTNTDTQYF.

Remarks on this clone: The DNA ends 3 residues before the CDR3 does, and the rest of the CDR3 is filled in from the germline J gene. The J gene is TRBJ1-5, the V gene TRBV19; D may be TRBD1 (6 bases). The CDR3 length is 15 residues. Germline V gene sequence: CDR1 LNHDA, CDR2 SQIVND (reference sequence). The V end was cut by 6 bases, the J end by 1 base, with 13 bases between. The CDR3 loop is CASSPDRTSNQPQHF. CDR3 DNA (partial): TGTGCCAGTAGCCCTGACAGGACAAGCAATCAGCCC.

This clone was observed at least ten times. The sequence runs out 3 residues before the end of the CDR3; the remainder is reconstructed from the germline J gene. The rearrangement uses TRBV18 and TRBJ2-2; 10 bases align to TRBD1. J gave up 4 bases and V 3 bases, and 17 bases lay outside the gene matches. The CDR3 sequence is 20 residues long. In germline, CDR1 is KGHSH, CDR2 LQKENI. The part of the CDR3 DNA that was read is TGTGCCAGCTCACCCCGTTTCATGCCGTCGGGGACAGGGGTCACCGGGGAG. Its protein is CASSPRFMPSGTGVTGE. The CDR3 in full is CASSPRFMPSGTGVTGELFF.

This clone showed up many times. Read data end 3 residues before the CDR3 end; the end is taken from the germline J gene. The chain is built from TRBV20-1 and TRBJ2-5; 7 nucleotides match TRBD2. The CDR3 contains 13 residues. CDR1 and CDR2 (germline): DFQATT, SNEGSKA (reference sequence). Losses at the gene ends were 5 bases for V and 2 bases for J; bases not matched to a gene: 5. CDR3 DNA (partial): TGCAGTGCTCAATGGACTAGGCAAGAGACC. Translated: CSAQWTRQET. The complete CDR3 reads CSAQWTRQETQYF.

This clone has at least ten counts. The missing CDR3 end, 3 residues past where the read stops, is filled in from the germline J gene. The J gene is TRBJ2-1, the V gene TRBV20-1; D not certain. V was shortened by 3 bases and J by 0 bases, with 6 bases between the two germline ends. The germline V gene encodes CDR1 DFQATT and CDR2 SNEGSKA (reference sequence). The CDR3 length is 13 residues. The DNA read from the CDR3 is TGCAGTGCTAGGGCTCCCTCCTACAATGAG. Its translation: CSARAPSYNE. Given in full, the CDR3 is CSARAPSYNEQFF.

This clone appeared many times. The sequenced fragment ends 3 residues before the CDR3 boundary, so the rest is inferred from the germline J gene. V usage is TRBV6-2 or TRBV6-3 and J usage is TRBJ1-2, with D tentatively TRBD1 (6 bases). This CDR3 is 14 amino acids long. Germline CDR1 reads MNHEY; CDR2 reads SVGEGT. The part of the CDR3 DNA that was read is TGTGCCAGCAGTTACCCCCGACAGGCGATGGAC. Translated: CASSYPRQAMD. The CDR3 in full is CASSYPRQAMDYTF.

This clone was counted ten times or more. The read falls 3 residues short of the CDR3 end, and the missing part is taken from the germline J gene. The chain uses TRBV7-3 and TRBJ1-1; a possible D gene is TRBD1 (5 bases). The CDR3 contains 13 residues. The V and J ends lost 0 bases and 3 bases respectively, with 5 bases between them. Germline-derived CDR1 and CDR2 are SGHTA and FQGTGA. The CDR3 bases that were read are TGTGCCAGCAGCTTAACAGGGGACACTGAA. This gives the protein CASSLTGDTE. The CDR3, in full, reads CASSLTGDTEAFF.